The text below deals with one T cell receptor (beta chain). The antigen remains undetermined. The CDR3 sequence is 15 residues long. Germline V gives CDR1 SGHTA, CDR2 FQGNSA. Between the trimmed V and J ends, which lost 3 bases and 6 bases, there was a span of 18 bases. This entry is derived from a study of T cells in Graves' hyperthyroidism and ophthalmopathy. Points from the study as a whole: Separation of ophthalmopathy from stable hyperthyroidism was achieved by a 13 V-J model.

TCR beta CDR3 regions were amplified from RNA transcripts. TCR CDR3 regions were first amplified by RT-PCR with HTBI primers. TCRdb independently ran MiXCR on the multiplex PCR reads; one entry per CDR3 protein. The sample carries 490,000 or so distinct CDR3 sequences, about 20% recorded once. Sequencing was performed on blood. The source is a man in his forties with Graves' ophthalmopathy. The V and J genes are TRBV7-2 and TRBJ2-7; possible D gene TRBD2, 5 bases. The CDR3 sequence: CASSLEAPPHCEQYF. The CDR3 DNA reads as TGTGCCAGCAGCTTGGAGGCCCCTCCCCACTGCGAGCAGTACTTC.